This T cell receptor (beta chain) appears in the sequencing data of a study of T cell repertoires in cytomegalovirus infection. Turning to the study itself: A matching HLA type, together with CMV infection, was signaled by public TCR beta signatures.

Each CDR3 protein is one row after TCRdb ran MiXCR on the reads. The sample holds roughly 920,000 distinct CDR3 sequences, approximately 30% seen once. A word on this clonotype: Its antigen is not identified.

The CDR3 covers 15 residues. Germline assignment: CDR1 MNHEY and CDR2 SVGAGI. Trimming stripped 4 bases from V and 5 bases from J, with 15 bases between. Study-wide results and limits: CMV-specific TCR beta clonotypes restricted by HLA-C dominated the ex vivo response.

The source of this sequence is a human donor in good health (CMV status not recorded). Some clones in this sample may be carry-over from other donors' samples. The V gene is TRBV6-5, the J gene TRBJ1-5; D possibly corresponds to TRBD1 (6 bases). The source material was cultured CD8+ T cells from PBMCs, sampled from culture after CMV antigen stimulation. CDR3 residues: CASSSEQGWDQPQHF. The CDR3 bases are TGTGCCAGCAGTTCCGAACAGGGATGGGATCAGCCCCAGCATTTT.